Listed below are T cell receptor beta chains from one sample, sequenced in a study of CD8 T cells in Susac syndrome. TCRdb recomputed calls from the immunoSEQ multiplex PCR reads with MiXCR, one row per CDR3 protein. The table has hundreds of thousands of distinct CDR3 sequences, about 93% seen once; the top ten hold about 0.07%. The sample comprised CD4+ T cells from PBMCs. The source is a human donor with multiple sclerosis. The CDR3 runs from the conserved cysteine through the conserved F or W. Fields, in order: CDR3 protein, CDR3 DNA, V gene, D gene, J gene, clone size. The D gene is left open where the match is weak. The listing skips clone size in some rows; elsewhere it reads once, few, many or a size class.

CDR3: CASSLVFRQPQHF; DNA: TGTGCCAGCAGCTTAGTGTTCCGACAGCCCCAGCATTTT; V: TRBV7-3; D: -; J: TRBJ1-5; size: -
CDR3: CASNRDGQETQYF; DNA: TGCGCCAGTAACCGGGACGGCCAAGAGACCCAGTACTTC; V: TRBV5-1; D: -; J: TRBJ2-5; size: few
CDR3: CASSPPGRGSYEQYF; DNA: TGTGCCAGCTCACCCCCCGGGCGGGGCTCCTACGAGCAGTACTTC; V: TRBV18; D: -; J: TRBJ2-7; size: few
CDR3: CASSLDNRGTEAFF; DNA: TGTGCCAGCAGCTTAGACAACAGAGGCACTGAAGCTTTCTTT; V: TRBV7-2; D: -; J: TRBJ1-1; size: -
CDR3: CASSFDYGGGLNQPSTDTQYF; DNA: TGCGCCAGCAGCTTTGATTACGGGGGGGGCCTGAACCAACCTAGCACAGATACGCAGTATTTT; V: TRBV5-1; D: TRBD2; J: TRBJ2-3; size: once
CDR3: CASSVFPNTEAFF; DNA: TGTGCCAGCAGTGTGTTCCCAAACACTGAAGCTTTCTTT; V: TRBV2; D: -; J: TRBJ1-1; size: -
CDR3: CASSRGGLSTEAFF; DNA: TGTGCCAGCAGCAGAGGGGGTCTGAGCACTGAAGCTTTCTTT; V: TRBV28; D: -; J: TRBJ1-1; size: -
CDR3: CASSIGPGAPYEQYF; DNA: TGTGCCAGTAGTATAGGGCCGGGGGCACCCTACGAGCAGTACTTC; V: TRBV19; D: -; J: TRBJ2-7; size: -
CDR3: CATSRGGAGTDTQYF; DNA: TGTGCCACCAGCAGAGGAGGAGCAGGCACAGATACGCAGTATTTT; V: TRBV15; D: -; J: TRBJ2-3; size: -
CDR3: CASTGSGGPNTEAFF; DNA: TGTGCCAGTACTGGGTCTGGGGGACCGAACACTGAAGCTTTCTTT; V: TRBV19; D: -; J: TRBJ1-1; size: -
CDR3: CASSPGPPGAKQYF; DNA: TGTGCCAGCAGCCCCGGACCCCCTGGAGCTAAGCAGTATTTT; V: TRBV7-2; D: -; J: TRBJ2-3; size: -
CDR3: CAWSGGTNTEAFF; DNA: TGTGCCTGGAGCGGTGGGACGAACACTGAAGCTTTCTTT; V: TRBV30; D: -; J: TRBJ1-1; size: -
CDR3: CASSLRGLPSTDTQYF; DNA: TGTGCCAGCAGCTTGAGGGGGCTACCTAGCACAGATACGCAGTATTTT; V: TRBV5-8; D: TRBD1; J: TRBJ2-3; size: -
CDR3: CSAAGQGYEQYF; DNA: TGCAGTGCCGCGGGACAGGGTTACGAGCAGTACTTC; V: TRBV20-1; D: TRBD1; J: TRBJ2-7; size: -
CDR3: CASSTRLWTGRRYGYTF; DNA: TGTGCCAGCAGCACACGCTTGTGGACAGGGAGGCGCTATGGCTACACCTTC; V: TRBV14; D: TRBD1; J: TRBJ1-2; size: -
CDR3: CASSGGTANTGELFF; DNA: TGTGCCAGCAGCGGTGGGACCGCGAACACCGGGGAGCTGTTTTTT; V: TRBV9; D: -; J: TRBJ2-2; size: -
CDR3: CASSPDGSSPLHF; DNA: TGCGCCAGCAGCCCGGATGGGAGTTCACCCCTCCACTTT; V: TRBV5-1; D: -; J: TRBJ1-6; size: -
CDR3: CASDHPGSYNEQFF; DNA: TGTGCTAGTGACCACCCCGGGTCGTACAATGAGCAGTTCTTC; V: TRBV12-5; D: -; J: TRBJ2-1; size: -
CDR3: CATSDPRGNTGELFF; DNA: TGTGCCACCAGTGACCCCCGGGGGAACACCGGGGAGCTGTTTTTT; V: TRBV24-1; D: -; J: TRBJ2-2; size: -
CDR3: CASSDLGDGEQFF; DNA: TGTGCCAGCAGTGACTTAGGTGACGGTGAGCAGTTCTTC; V: TRBV6-4; D: -; J: TRBJ2-1; size: once
CDR3: CASSPSGRSNEKLFF; DNA: TGTGCCAGCAGCCCCTCCGGGAGGTCTAATGAAAAACTGTTTTTT; V: TRBV12-3/TRBV12-4; D: -; J: TRBJ1-4; size: once
CDR3: CASSKASSTEAFF; DNA: TGTGCCAGTAGTAAAGCTTCCTCCACTGAAGCTTTCTTT; V: TRBV19; D: -; J: TRBJ1-1; size: -
CDR3: CASSPLSGGHGYTF; DNA: TGTGCCAGCTCACCCCTCAGTGGAGGTCATGGCTACACCTTC; V: TRBV18; D: -; J: TRBJ1-2; size: -
CDR3: CASSTGLARDTQYF; DNA: TGTGCCAGCAGCACCGGACTAGCGCGTGATACGCAGTATTTT; V: TRBV5-4; D: TRBD2; J: TRBJ2-3; size: -
CDR3: CASGLVLEGGETQYF; DNA: TGTGCTAGTGGTTTGGTACTGGAAGGAGGAGAGACCCAGTACTTC; V: TRBV12-5; D: -; J: TRBJ2-5; size: -
CDR3: CASSWEPGVYGYTF; DNA: TGTGCCAGCAGTTGGGAGCCGGGGGTCTATGGCTACACCTTC; V: TRBV12-3/TRBV12-4; D: -; J: TRBJ1-2; size: -
CDR3: CSARDRGQEQTYF; DNA: TGCAGTGCTAGAGATCGCGGTCAAGAACAGACGTACTTC; V: TRBV20-1; D: -; J: TRBJ2-4; size: -
CDR3: CATSRRLAPSTDTQYF; DNA: TGTGCCACCAGCAGGCGTCTAGCGCCAAGCACAGATACGCAGTATTTT; V: TRBV15; D: -; J: TRBJ2-3; size: -
CDR3: CASSERRDTQYF; DNA: TGTGCCAGCAGTGAACGAAGGGATACGCAGTATTTT; V: TRBV25-1; D: -; J: TRBJ2-3; size: few
CDR3: CASSISRVTEAFF; DNA: TGTGCCAGTAGTATTTCCAGGGTCACTGAAGCTTTCTTT; V: TRBV19; D: -; J: TRBJ1-1; size: -
CDR3: CASSPERLAGGGNEQFF; DNA: TGTGCCAGCAGCCCAGAAAGACTAGCGGGAGGGGGGAATGAGCAGTTCTTC; V: TRBV2; D: TRBD2; J: TRBJ2-1; size: -
CDR3: CASSLGTSWGSGTQYF; DNA: TGTGCCAGCTCACTCGGGACTAGCTGGGGCAGTGGGACCCAGTACTTC; V: TRBV18; D: TRBD2; J: TRBJ2-5; size: -
CDR3: CSASRLADSYEQYF; DNA: TGCAGTGCTAGTAGGCTAGCGGACTCCTACGAGCAGTACTTC; V: TRBV20-1; D: TRBD2; J: TRBJ2-7; size: -
CDR3: CASSVPTGELFF; DNA: TGTGCCAGCAGCGTTCCTACCGGGGAGCTGTTTTTT; V: TRBV5-6; D: -; J: TRBJ2-2; size: -
CDR3: CASTLAGAGASNEQFF; DNA: TGTGCCAGCACCCTCGCAGGAGCGGGAGCAAGCAATGAGCAGTTCTTC; V: TRBV7-9; D: TRBD2; J: TRBJ2-1; size: -
CDR3: CASSQTGTHTDTQYF; DNA: TGTGCCAGCAGCCAGACCGGGACGCACACAGATACGCAGTATTTT; V: TRBV3-1; D: -; J: TRBJ2-3; size: -
CDR3: CASSALTGGTEAFF; DNA: TGTGCCAGCAGTGCCTTGACGGGTGGCACTGAAGCTTTCTTT; V: TRBV6-1; D: -; J: TRBJ1-1; size: few
CDR3: CASRRDQETQYF; DNA: TGTGCCAGCAGAAGAGATCAAGAGACCCAGTACTTC; V: TRBV3-1; D: -; J: TRBJ2-5; size: -